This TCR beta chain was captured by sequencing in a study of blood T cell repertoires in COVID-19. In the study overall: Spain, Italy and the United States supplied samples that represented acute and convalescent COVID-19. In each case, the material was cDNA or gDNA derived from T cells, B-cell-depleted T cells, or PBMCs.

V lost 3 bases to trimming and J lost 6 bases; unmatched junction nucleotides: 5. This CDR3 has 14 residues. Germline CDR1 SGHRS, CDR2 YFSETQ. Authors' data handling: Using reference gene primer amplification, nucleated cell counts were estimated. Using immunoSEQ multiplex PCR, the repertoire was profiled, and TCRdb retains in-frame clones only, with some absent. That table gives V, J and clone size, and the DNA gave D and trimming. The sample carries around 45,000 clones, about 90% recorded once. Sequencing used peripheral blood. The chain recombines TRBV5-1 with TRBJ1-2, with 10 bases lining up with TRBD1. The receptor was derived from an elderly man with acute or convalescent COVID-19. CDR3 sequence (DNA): TGCGCCAGCAGCTGGGGGGACAGGGGTGATGGCTACACCTTC. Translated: CASSWGDRGDGYTF.